Following are 32 T cell receptor beta chains from one sample sequenced in a study of cytotoxic CD8 clonotypes in ibrutinib-treated CLL. The protocol was immunoSEQ multiplex PCR, while the TCRdb copy is restricted to in-frame clones and leaves out a portion. The table includes some 170,000 clones, about 88% detected once. Sequences were derived from PBMCs, sampled at disease progression, from a patient treated with ibrutinib. Receptors were obtained from a human donor with chronic lymphocytic leukemia.

The chain uses TRBV25-1 and TRBJ2-7; 8 nucleotides line up with TRBD2. V gave up 4 bases and J gave up 5 bases; unmatched junction bases: 4. CDR3 length equals 13 residues. Germline CDR1 and CDR2: MGHDK and SYGVNS. The CDR3 sequence is CASSVSGKDEQYF. The CDR3 DNA reads TGTGCCAGCAGTGTTAGCGGGAAGGACGAGCAGTACTTC.

The J gene is TRBJ2-1, the V gene TRBV9; D is possibly TRBD2 (5 bases). The V gene's germline CDR1 is SGDLS and CDR2 YYNGEE. Trimming left V 2 bases short and J 4 bases short, with 10 bases between. The CDR3 length is 14 residues. The CDR3 DNA is TGTGCCAGCAGCGTCGGACTGCCGTACAATGAGCAGTTCTTC. As protein: CASSVGLPYNEQFF.

V gene TRBV4-3 combines with J gene TRBJ2-1, with TRBD1 identical over 8 bases. Germline trimming cut 3 bases from V and 5 bases from J; bases unmatched to any gene: 3. The CDR3 is 14 residues long. Looked up from germline, CDR1 is LGHNA and CDR2 is YSLEER. The CDR3 nucleotides read TGCGCCAGCAGCCAGGGACAGGTAAACAATGAGCAGTTCTTC. This sequence encodes CASSQGQVNNEQFF.

The chain combines TRBV5-1 with TRBJ2-7; D possibly matches TRBD1 or TRBD2 (5 bases each). V lost 0 bases to trimming and J lost 2 bases, with 12 bases between them. Germline CDR1 reads SGHRS; CDR2 reads YFSETQ. This CDR3 comprises 15 residues. The CDR3 region has the DNA TGCGCCAGCAGCTTGGGAGGGGACGTTACCTACGAGCAGTACTTC. Protein sequence: CASSLGGDVTYEQYF.

The genes are TRBV11-3 and TRBJ2-2, with D unclear. Germline lookup yields CDR1 SGHNT and CDR2 YENEEA. This CDR3 contains 14 residues. Trimming removed 6 bases from V and 7 bases from J, with 15 bases in between. The CDR3 region is CASSKGPLGGELFF. The CDR3 coding sequence is TGTGCCAGCAGTAAAGGGCCCTTGGGCGGGGAGCTGTTTTTT.

The table lists this clone with a count of one. The V gene is TRBV18, the J gene TRBJ1-2; TRBD1 matches 9 bases. V dropped 6 bases and J dropped 8; count of bases not matched to a gene: 22. The germline CDR1 and CDR2 sequences are KGHSH and LQKENI. This CDR3 spans 18 amino acids. CDR3 region: CASSLWTGVTGSFYGYTF. In nucleotides, the CDR3 is TGTGCCAGCTCCCTATGGACAGGGGTAACCGGCTCCTTCTACGGCTACACCTTC.

The V call is TRBV14, the J call TRBJ1-1; no firm D call. The CDR3 runs 13 residues. Trimming took off 3 bases at V and 7 bases at J, with 12 bases between the two ends. CDR1 and CDR2 (germline): SGHDN, FVKESK. The CDR3: CASSHLRAFEAFF. DNA of the CDR3: TGTGCCAGCAGCCACCTGAGGGCATTTGAAGCTTTCTTT.

The chain recombines TRBV4-1 with TRBJ2-1, with D possibly being TRBD2 (6 bases). The CDR3 is made up of 16 amino acids. Germline CDR1 is MGHRA and CDR2 is YSYEKL. Trimming left V 0 bases short and J 4 bases short, with 13 bases between. CDR3 sequence (DNA): TGCGCCAGCAGCCAAGATAGCGGATCCACTTACAATGAGCAGTTCTTC. The encoded protein is CASSQDSGSTYNEQFF.

This chain links TRBV9 with TRBJ2-3, with a possible D match to TRBD1 (5 bases). Germline loops: CDR1 SGDLS, CDR2 YYNGEE. The V and J ends lost 4 bases and 7 bases respectively, with 13 bases between them. The CDR3 consists of 13 residues. Here the CDR3 reads CASSLDQGYTQYF. DNA of the CDR3: TGTGCCAGCAGCTTAGATCAGGGCTATACGCAGTATTTT.

This clone was seen a handful of times. The V and J genes are TRBV29-1 and TRBJ1-1; D not certain. There are 12 residues in the CDR3. V lost 2 bases, J lost 5 bases, and 9 bases lay in between. The germline V gene encodes CDR1 SQVTM and CDR2 ANQGSEA. The CDR3: CSVELLGTEAFF. The DNA of the CDR3 is TGCAGCGTTGAACTATTGGGAACTGAAGCTTTCTTT.

The J gene is TRBJ2-7, the V gene TRBV28; 16 bases are shared with TRBD2. V shed 6 bases and J 2 bases; nucleotides not matched to a gene: 1. Germline-derived CDR1 and CDR2 are MDHEN and SYDVKM. CDR3 size: 15 residues. The CDR3 nucleotides read TGTGCCAGCAGGGGACTAGCGGGAGGGCCCTACGAGCAGTACTTC. Amino acids: CASRGLAGGPYEQYF.

V usage is TRBV27 and J usage is TRBJ2-3, with D perhaps TRBD1 (6 bases). Trimming left V 2 bases short and J 2 bases short, with 8 bases between. The CDR3 runs 14 residues. The germline CDR1 and CDR2 sequences are MNHEY and SMNVEV (reference sequence). CDR3 sequence reads: CASSLDRLTDTQYF. The DNA for the CDR3 is TGTGCCAGCAGTTTAGACAGGCTCACAGATACGCAGTATTTT.

This chain connects TRBV9 to TRBJ1-2; perhaps TRBD1 as D (5 bases). The CDR3 sequence is 13 residues long. With 0 bases removed from V and 6 bases from J, the gap between germline ends came to 9 bases. Germline CDR1 is SGDLS and CDR2 is YYNGEE. The CDR3 DNA reads TGTGCCAGCAGCGTAGCAGGGTCCGATGGCTACACCTTC. As protein: CASSVAGSDGYTF.

The rearrangement uses TRBV11-2 and TRBJ1-3; D not resolved. Trimming removed 2 bases from V and 0 bases from J, with 11 bases in between. From germline, CDR1 is SGHAT and CDR2 FQNNGV. The CDR3 consists of 16 residues. The CDR3 here is CASSLWGVISGNTIYF. CDR3 in DNA: TGTGCCAGCAGCTTATGGGGAGTAATCTCTGGAAACACCATATATTTT.

V and J are TRBV7-8 and TRBJ2-7, with unresolved D. The CDR3 consists of 16 residues. Germline V gene data show CDR1 as SGHVS and CDR2 as FQNEAQ. V lost 0 bases to trimming and J lost 0 bases, with 12 bases between them. CDR3 region: CASSLARSTSSYEQYF. CDR3 nucleotide sequence: TGTGCCAGCAGCTTAGCTCGGTCTACCTCCTCCTACGAGCAGTACTTC.

The chain uses TRBV7-3 and TRBJ2-1; tentative D call: TRBD2 (6 bases). Per germline, CDR1 SGHTA and CDR2 FQGTGA. Trimming cost V 7 bases and J 0 bases, with 16 bases left between them. There are 16 residues in the CDR3. Written as DNA, the CDR3 is TGTGCCAGCACCCCAGCGGGCTCAAGCTCCTACAATGAGCAGTTCTTC. This sequence encodes CASTPAGSSSYNEQFF. Together with reference TRBV7-3 and TRBJ2-1, the CDR3 gives the full variable domain: GAGVSQTPSNKVTEKGKYVELRCDPISGHTALYWYRQSLGQGPEFLIYFQGTGAADDSGLPNDRFFAVRPEGSVSTLKIQRTERGDSAVYLCASTPAGSSSYNEQFFGPGTRLTVL.

This clone has just one count. The chain employs TRBV18 and TRBJ1-2, with 7 bases that match TRBD1. Trimming removed 4 bases from V and 8 bases from J; junction bases left unmatched: 4. CDR1 and CDR2 (germline): KGHSH, LQKENI. The CDR3 extends over 12 amino acids. This chain's CDR3 is CASSQGARGYTF. Here the CDR3 DNA reads TGTGCCAGCTCACAGGGGGCGAGAGGCTACACCTTC.

This chain uses TRBV19 with TRBJ2-7, with 7 bases matching TRBD1. CDR1 and CDR2 from the germline V gene are LNHDA and SQIVND (reference sequence). This CDR3 contains 14 residues. V shed 5 bases and J 2 bases; nucleotides not matched to a gene: 6. The CDR3 sequence: CASSSQGSPYEQYF. CDR3 coding DNA: TGTGCCAGTAGTTCACAGGGGTCGCCCTACGAGCAGTACTTC.

V and J are TRBV5-1 and TRBJ1-1; weak D call: TRBD1 (6 bases). This CDR3 region has 15 residues. Germline V CDR1 and CDR2: SGHRS, YFSETQ. The V end lost 1 base, the J end lost 3 bases, and 13 bases lay between the germline ends. The CDR3: CASSLLSGEDTEAFF. In DNA form, the CDR3 reads TGCGCCAGCAGCTTGTTATCAGGGGAGGACACTGAAGCTTTCTTT.

This chain uses TRBV5-1 with TRBJ2-3; 8 bases fit TRBD2. Germline CDR1 reads SGHRS; CDR2 reads YFSETQ. CDR3 size: 14 residues. J gave up 6 bases and V 3 bases, and 6 bases lay outside the gene matches. The CDR3 here is CASSYLSGTDTQYF. The CDR3 DNA reads TGCGCCAGCAGCTACCTTAGCGGGACCGATACGCAGTATTTT.

This clone turned up a few times. The chain joins TRBV30 to TRBJ1-1, with D uncertain. This CDR3 comprises 15 residues. Trimming stripped 0 bases from V and 4 bases from J, with 15 bases between. Germline V gene lookup returns CDR1 GTSNPN and CDR2 SVGIG (reference sequence). CDR3 sequence: CAWSVFPGTSTEAFF. In DNA form, the CDR3 reads TGTGCCTGGAGTGTATTCCCGGGAACCAGCACTGAAGCTTTCTTT.

V and J are TRBV28 and TRBJ2-7; 9 bases match TRBD1. CDR3 size: 12 residues. From germline, CDR1 is MDHEN and CDR2 SYDVKM. J gave up 5 bases and V 8 bases, and 4 bases lay outside the gene matches. The CDR3 is CASGTGPNEQYF. The DNA for the CDR3 is TGTGCCAGCGGGACAGGGCCCAACGAGCAGTACTTC.

This chain joins TRBV27 and TRBJ2-1; 7 positions match TRBD2. The V gene end was trimmed by 3 bases and the J gene end by 8 bases; junction bases not matched to a gene: 4. The germline CDR1 and CDR2 sequences are MNHEY and SMNVEV (reference sequence). The CDR3 loop spans 13 amino acids. The CDR3 nucleotides are TGTGCCAGCAGTTTGGGGAGGGGCTATGAGCAGTTCTTC. It translates to CASSLGRGYEQFF.

This clone was seen once. The chain carries TRBV5-6 and TRBJ1-5; D gene uncertain. Looked up from germline, CDR1 is SGHDT and CDR2 is YYEEEE. The CDR3 runs to 13 residues. Deletions cut 2 bases from V and 7 bases from J, with 10 bases between. CDR3 coding DNA: TGTGCCAGCAGCTTAAAGGGAGGCCAGCCCCAGCATTTT. Its protein is CASSLKGGQPQHF.

This rearrangement joins TRBV7-2 to TRBJ1-4; weak D call: TRBD1 (5 bases). The CDR3 covers 15 residues. CDR1 and CDR2 (germline): SGHTA, FQGNSA. Trimming shortened V by 4 bases and J by 5 bases, and 14 bases separated the two germline ends. The CDR3 bases are TGTGCCAGCAGCTCCCCATCCCAGGGAAATGAAAAACTGTTTTTT. It translates to CASSSPSQGNEKLFF. The entire variable domain, with the rest obtained from reference TRBV7-2 and TRBJ1-4, is as follows: GAGVSQSPSNKVTEKGKDVELRCDPISGHTALYWYRQSLGQGLEFLIYFQGNSAPDKSGLPSDRFSAERTGGSVSTLTIQRTQQEDSAVYLCASSSPSQGNEKLFFGSGTQLSVL.

This chain connects TRBV20-1 to TRBJ2-1; D uncertain. The CDR3 is 11 residues long. The germline V gene encodes CDR1 DFQATT and CDR2 SNEGSKA (reference sequence). V lost 7 bases and J 4 bases, leaving 8 bases between the germline ends. CDR3 nucleotides: TGCAGTGGTGGACCTTACAATGAGCAGTTCTTC. Translating gives CSGGPYNEQFF.

The rearrangement links TRBV13 to TRBJ2-7; no clear D. The CDR3 contains 13 residues. Germline CDR1 is PRHDT and CDR2 is FYEKMQ (reference sequence). V gave up 5 bases and J gave up 4 bases, with 12 bases separating them. The CDR3 nucleotides read TGTGCCAGCAGCGCCCCCAGTCAGTACGAGCAGTACTTC. It specifies CASSAPSQYEQYF.

The gene calls are TRBV7-9 and TRBJ2-2, with 8 bases that match TRBD2. The CDR3 is 16 amino acids. J lost 1 base, V lost 2 bases, and 3 bases had no gene match. Germline lookup yields CDR1 SEHNR and CDR2 FQNEAQ (reference sequence). The CDR3 here is CASSLHSGKNTGELFF. The DNA of the CDR3 is TGTGCCAGCAGCTTACATAGCGGGAAGAACACCGGGGAGCTGTTTTTT.

The V call is TRBV27, the J call TRBJ1-5, with 11 bases that match TRBD1. The CDR3 spans 16 residues. Per the germline V gene, CDR1 is MNHEY and CDR2 is SMNVEV (reference sequence). The junction had 6 bases not matched to a gene; V was cut back by 2 bases and J by 6 bases. The CDR3 loop is CASSLKRDRGFQPQHF. The CDR3 bases are TGTGCCAGCAGTTTAAAACGGGACAGGGGGTTTCAGCCCCAGCATTTT.

This clone was found once. The V and J genes are TRBV5-1 and TRBJ2-1, with 9 bases aligning to TRBD2. Germline V gene sequence: CDR1 SGHRS, CDR2 YFSETQ. Trimming took 4 bases from V and 5 from J; bases not matched to a gene: 7. There are 15 residues in the CDR3. CDR3 loop: CASSPRTSDNNEQFF. The CDR3 DNA is TGCGCCAGCAGCCCCAGGACTAGCGACAACAATGAGCAGTTCTTC.

The chain couples TRBV11-2 to TRBJ1-1, with D tentatively TRBD1 (5 bases). The V gene lost 3 bases and the J gene lost 1 base, with 6 bases spanning the gap. CDR1 and CDR2 from the germline V gene are SGHAT and FQNNGV. The CDR3 has 13 amino acids. The CDR3 DNA follows: TGTGCCAGCAGCTTTAGGGGGAACACTGAAGCTTTCTTT. Amino acids: CASSFRGNTEAFF.

This clone has a handful of counts. V usage is TRBV18 and J usage is TRBJ1-2; possibly TRBD1 for D (5 bases). Germline V gene sequence: CDR1 KGHSH, CDR2 LQKENI. The ends were cut back, 3 bases at V and 6 bases at J, with 11 bases in the middle. The CDR3 contains 13 residues. CDR3: CASSPPGLHGYTF. The CDR3 bases are TGTGCCAGCTCACCCCCGGGACTCCATGGCTACACCTTC.